Detailed here is one T cell receptor beta chain. This clonotype has more than one count but fewer than ten. This receptor's antigen is unknown. It has no much larger one-base neighbor in the sample; base qualities were not kept. Trimming at the junction amounts to 1 base on V and 5 bases on J, and the germline ends lie 18 bases apart. From its cysteine to its phenylalanine, the CDR3 spans 17 amino acids. This entry keeps only the CDR3 DNA: 51 bases, framed from base 1. The sample's treatment or condition label, in plain terms: live attenuated yellow fever vaccine strain. At each blood-draw timepoint, two biological replicates of bulk PBMCs were collected. A standard Ficoll-Paque protocol was used to isolate PBMCs from peripheral blood. RNA was extracted with TriZol from bulk PBMCs, CD4 and CD8 fractions, and dextramer-positive and dextramer-negative fractions. These data come from a study of T cells after yellow fever vaccination (dated by TCRdb to the late 2010s). Describing the broader study: The SMART-Seq v4 Ultra Low Input RNA kit was used to prepare libraries from fractions with low cell numbers. Blood samples were taken at several timepoints before and after primary and secondary immunization, and bulk PBMC replicates and cell subsets were isolated. To track T-cell clones before and after primary and booster YFV17D yellow fever vaccination, bulk TCR alpha and beta repertoires were sequenced longitudinally. Two healthy male donors made up the cohort, one aged 18 to 30 years and the other aged 30 to 40 years.

TCR cDNA was made using 5'RACE template switching, a step that added a universal primer site and unique molecular identifiers. cDNA synthesis was primed from both the TCR alpha and TCR beta constant segments. Library amplification involved two PCR steps, and the second step added sample barcodes and sequencing adapters. Libraries were sequenced on Illumina HiSeq 2500 (2x100 bp) or NovaSeq (2x150 bp). Turning to the authors' computational methods: Reads were demultiplexed and collapsed into UMI consensus sequences with MIGEC, and V(D)J alignment was performed with MiXCR. Vaccine-responding clonotypes were identified with edgeR using replicate PBMC samples, with FDR below 0.01 and a log2 fold change above 5 up to day 15 being required. Each bulk clonotype received a CD4 or CD8 identity based on whether the sequenced CD4 or CD8 repertoire contained that clonotype at higher abundance. TCRdb passed the public sequencing reads through fastp at Q25 and MiXCR, retaining productive beta sequences. Each entry is one CDR3 protein sequence, shown with its most common DNA and genes. What appears here as the V and J calls and clone size reflects TCRdb's work, not the paper's. The sample records some 350,000 distinct CDR3 sequences, around 10% of which are singletons. The top ten clonotypes cover more than 15% of the sample.

Study-level results and caveats: Computational filtering was required because FACS-sorted repertoires could contain abundant contaminating clonotypes from the bulk population. Most clones expanded after primary vaccination (approximately 95% of CD4 and around 88% of CD8) were re-detected after the booster, suggesting that broad memory maintenance occurred. A small fraction of clonotypes appeared in both the CD4 and CD8 compartments, likely as a result of convergent recombination. Only a couple of donors were included in the study, so the extent to which the findings can be generalized is limited. Compared with the primary T-cell response, the secondary T-cell response was weaker but faster, peaking on day 5 rather than day 15.

The material sequenced was PBMCs, taken on the day of the first yellow fever vaccination. The chain is made from TRBV12-3 or TRBV12-4 and TRBJ1-5, with the D gene not confidently named. This TCR was recovered from a young man who received the YFV17D yellow fever vaccine. CDR3 region: CASSLGVGAGYDQPQHF. The DNA is as follows: TGTGCCAGCAGTTTAGGGGTCGGTGCGGGGTACGATCAGCCCCAGCATTTT.